Following are 2 T cell receptor beta chains from one sample sequenced in a study of blood T cell repertoires in COVID-19. TCRdb's table, derived via immunoSEQ multiplex PCR, lists solely in-frame clones and lacks some. This table holds 50,000 to 75,000 clones, 85% to 90% found once. What was sequenced was peripheral blood. These receptors all stem from a woman between 45 and 65 years old with active or convalescent COVID-19.

The V call is TRBV29-1, the J call TRBJ2-7; the D is unclear. Germline V CDR1 and CDR2: SQVTM, ANQGSEA. V gave up 3 bases and J gave up 6 bases, with 9 bases separating them. The CDR3 sequence is 11 residues long. The CDR3 nucleotides read TGCAGCGTTGAGGCAGGTATCGAGCAGTACTTC. Its protein is CSVEAGIEQYF.

CDR3 bases: TGTGCCACCAAGCCCCGGAACACCGGGGAGCTGTTTTTT. This sequence encodes CATKPRNTGELFF. The rearrangement links TRBV15 to TRBJ2-2; D not resolved. CDR1 is LNHNV, CDR2 YYDKDF, per germline (reference sequence). The CDR3 totals 13 residues. V lost 7 bases to trimming and J lost 1 base, with 7 bases between them.